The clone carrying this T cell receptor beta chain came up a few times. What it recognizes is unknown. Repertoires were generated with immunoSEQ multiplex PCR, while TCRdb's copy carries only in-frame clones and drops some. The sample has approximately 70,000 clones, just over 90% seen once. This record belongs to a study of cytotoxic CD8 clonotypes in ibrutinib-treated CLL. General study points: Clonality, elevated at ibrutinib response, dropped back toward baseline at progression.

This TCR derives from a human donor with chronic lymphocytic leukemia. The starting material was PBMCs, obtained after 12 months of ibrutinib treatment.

The chain's CDR3 is CASSEAGEDEQYF. CDR3 nucleotides: TGTGCCAGCAGTGAGGCGGGAGAAGACGAGCAGTACTTC. The chain is built from TRBV2 and TRBJ2-7, with 7 bases that match TRBD2. Germline V CDR1 and CDR2: SNHLY, FYNNEI. The CDR3 contains 13 residues. The V gene end was trimmed by 3 bases and the J gene end by 5 bases; junction bases not matched to a gene: 4.